This TCR beta chain was recovered during a study of response to subunit inactivated influenza vaccine. Note on this clonotype: The antigen remains unidentified.

Points from the study as a whole: It was the authors' suggestion that each seasonal influenza vaccination recruits few new T cells.

Trimming took 2 bases from V and 0 from J, leaving 12 bases between them. The CDR3 consists of 15 residues. Germline V lookup: CDR1 SGDLS, CDR2 YYNGEE. Via MiXCR, TCRdb re-called the RT-PCR reads, giving one row per CDR3 protein. Counted here are around 540,000 distinct CDR3 sequences, about 10% occurring once; the ten biggest clones make up approximately 10%. This TCR was sampled from a man aged 45 to 65 who received an inactivated influenza vaccine. The source was PBMCs from blood, collected on the day of vaccination. This sequence joins TRBV9 and TRBJ2-7; possibly TRBD1 for D (7 bases). The CDR3 DNA reads as TGTGCCAGCAGCGTTCAGGGGGGCCCCTCCTACGAGCAGTACTTC. Amino acid sequence: CASSVQGGPSYEQYF.